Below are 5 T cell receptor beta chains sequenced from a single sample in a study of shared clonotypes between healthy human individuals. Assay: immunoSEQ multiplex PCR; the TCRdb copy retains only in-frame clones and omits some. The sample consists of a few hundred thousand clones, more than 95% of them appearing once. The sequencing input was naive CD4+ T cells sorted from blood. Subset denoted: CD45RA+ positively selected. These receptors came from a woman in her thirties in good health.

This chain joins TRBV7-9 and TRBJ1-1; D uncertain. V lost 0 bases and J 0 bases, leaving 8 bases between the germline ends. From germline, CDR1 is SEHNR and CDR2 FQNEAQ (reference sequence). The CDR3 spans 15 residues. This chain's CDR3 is CASSLAGHLNTEAFF. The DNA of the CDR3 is TGTGCCAGCAGCTTAGCCGGGCATTTGAACACTGAAGCTTTCTTT.

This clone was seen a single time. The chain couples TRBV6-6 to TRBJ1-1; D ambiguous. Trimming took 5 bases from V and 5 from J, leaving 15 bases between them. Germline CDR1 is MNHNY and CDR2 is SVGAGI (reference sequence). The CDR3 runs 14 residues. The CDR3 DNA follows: TGTGCCAGCAGTCATCCCCCGAGGCGAACTGAAGCTTTCTTT. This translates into CASSHPPRRTEAFF.

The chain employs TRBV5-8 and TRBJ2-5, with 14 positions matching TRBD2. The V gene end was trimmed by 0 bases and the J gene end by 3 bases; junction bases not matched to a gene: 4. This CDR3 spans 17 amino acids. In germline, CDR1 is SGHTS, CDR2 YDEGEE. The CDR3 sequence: CASSLAWGLAGEETQYF. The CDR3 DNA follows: TGTGCCAGCAGCTTGGCATGGGGACTAGCGGGAGAAGAGACCCAGTACTTC. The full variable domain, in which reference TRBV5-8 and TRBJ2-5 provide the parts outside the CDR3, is EAGVTQSPTHLIKTRGQQATLRCSPISGHTSVYWYQQALGLGLQFLLWYDEGEERNRGNFPPRFSGRQFPNYSSELNVNALELEDSALYLCASSLAWGLAGEETQYFGPGTRLLVL.

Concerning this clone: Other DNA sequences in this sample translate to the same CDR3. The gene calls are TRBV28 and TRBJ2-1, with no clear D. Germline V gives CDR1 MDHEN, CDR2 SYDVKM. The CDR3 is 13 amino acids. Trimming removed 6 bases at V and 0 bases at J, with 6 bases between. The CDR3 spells CASRGSSYNEQFF. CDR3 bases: TGTGCCAGCAGGGGCAGCTCCTACAATGAGCAGTTCTTC.

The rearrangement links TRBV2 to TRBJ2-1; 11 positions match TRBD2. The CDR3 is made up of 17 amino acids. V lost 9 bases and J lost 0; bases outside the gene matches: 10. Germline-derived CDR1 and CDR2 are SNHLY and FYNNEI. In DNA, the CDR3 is TGTGCCAGTGAGGGGCTAGCGGGAGGTCTCTCCTACAATGAGCAGTTCTTC. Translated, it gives CASEGLAGGLSYNEQFF.